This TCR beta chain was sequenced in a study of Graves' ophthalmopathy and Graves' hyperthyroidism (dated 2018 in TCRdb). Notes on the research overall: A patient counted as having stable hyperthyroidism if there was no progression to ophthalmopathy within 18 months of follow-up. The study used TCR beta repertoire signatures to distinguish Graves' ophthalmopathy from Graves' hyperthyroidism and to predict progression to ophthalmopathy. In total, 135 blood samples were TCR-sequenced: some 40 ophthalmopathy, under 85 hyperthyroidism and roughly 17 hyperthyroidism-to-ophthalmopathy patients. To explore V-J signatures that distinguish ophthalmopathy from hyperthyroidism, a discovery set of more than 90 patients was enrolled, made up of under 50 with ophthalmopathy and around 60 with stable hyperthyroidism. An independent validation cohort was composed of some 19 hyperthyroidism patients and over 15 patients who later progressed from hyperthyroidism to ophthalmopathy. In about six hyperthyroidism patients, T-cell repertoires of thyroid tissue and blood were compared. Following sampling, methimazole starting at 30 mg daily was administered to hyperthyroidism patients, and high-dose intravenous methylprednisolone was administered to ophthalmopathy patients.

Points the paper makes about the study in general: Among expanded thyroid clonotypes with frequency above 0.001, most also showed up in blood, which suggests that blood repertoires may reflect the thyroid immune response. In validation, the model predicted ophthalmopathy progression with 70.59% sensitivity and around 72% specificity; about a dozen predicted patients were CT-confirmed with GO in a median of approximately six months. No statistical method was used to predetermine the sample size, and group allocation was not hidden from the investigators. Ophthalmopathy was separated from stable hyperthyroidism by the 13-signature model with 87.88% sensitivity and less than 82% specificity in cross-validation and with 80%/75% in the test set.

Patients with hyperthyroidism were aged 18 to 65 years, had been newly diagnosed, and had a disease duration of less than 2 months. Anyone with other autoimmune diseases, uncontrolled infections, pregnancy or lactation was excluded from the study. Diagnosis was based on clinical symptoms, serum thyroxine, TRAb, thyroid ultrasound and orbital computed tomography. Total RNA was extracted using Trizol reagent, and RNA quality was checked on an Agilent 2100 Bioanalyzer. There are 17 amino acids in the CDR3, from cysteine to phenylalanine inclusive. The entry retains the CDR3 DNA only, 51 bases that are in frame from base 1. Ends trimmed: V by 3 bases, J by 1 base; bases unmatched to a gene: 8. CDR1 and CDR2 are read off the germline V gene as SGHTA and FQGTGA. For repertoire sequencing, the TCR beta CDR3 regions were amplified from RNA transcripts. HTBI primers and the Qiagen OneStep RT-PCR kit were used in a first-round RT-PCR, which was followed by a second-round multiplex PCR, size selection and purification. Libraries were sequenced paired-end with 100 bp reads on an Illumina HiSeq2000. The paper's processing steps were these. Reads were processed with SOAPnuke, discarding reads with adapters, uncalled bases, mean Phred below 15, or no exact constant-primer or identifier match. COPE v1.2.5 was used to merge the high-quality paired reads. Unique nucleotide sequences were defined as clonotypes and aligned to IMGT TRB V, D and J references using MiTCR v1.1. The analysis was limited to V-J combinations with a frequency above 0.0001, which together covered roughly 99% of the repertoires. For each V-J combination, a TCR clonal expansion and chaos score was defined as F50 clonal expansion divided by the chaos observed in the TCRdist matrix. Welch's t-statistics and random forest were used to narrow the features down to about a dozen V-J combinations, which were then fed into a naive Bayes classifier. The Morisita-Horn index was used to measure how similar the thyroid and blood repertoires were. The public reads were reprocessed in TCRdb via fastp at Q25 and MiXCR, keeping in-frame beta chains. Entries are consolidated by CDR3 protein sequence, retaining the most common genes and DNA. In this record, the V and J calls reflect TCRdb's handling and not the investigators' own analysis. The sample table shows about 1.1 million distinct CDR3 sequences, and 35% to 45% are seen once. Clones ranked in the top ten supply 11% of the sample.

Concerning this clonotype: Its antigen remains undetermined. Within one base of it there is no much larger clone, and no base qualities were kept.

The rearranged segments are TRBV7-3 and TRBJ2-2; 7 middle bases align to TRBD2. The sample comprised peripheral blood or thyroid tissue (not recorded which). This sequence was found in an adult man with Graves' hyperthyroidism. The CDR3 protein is CASSFVRLAENTGELFF. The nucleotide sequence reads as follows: TGTGCCAGCAGCTTCGTGCGGCTAGCGGAGAACACCGGGGAGCTGTTTTTT. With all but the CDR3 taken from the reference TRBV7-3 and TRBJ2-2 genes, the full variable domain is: GAGVSQTPSNKVTEKGKYVELRCDPISGHTALYWYRQSLGQGPEFLIYFQGTGAADDSGLPNDRFFAVRPEGSVSTLKIQRTERGDSAVYLCASSFVRLAENTGELFFGEGSRLTVL.